This section outlines one T cell receptor (beta chain) sequence together with its context. Its antigen is unknown. This specimen belongs to a study of PD-1 blockade in classical Hodgkin lymphoma. Study observations and caveats: When nivolumab was started under 1 year after ASCT, patients were excluded. Significant TCR diversity gains by C4D1 occurred in CD4+ but not CD8+ cells. Differences between repertoires have undefined causes, possibly disease activity or prior therapy. Before treatment, TCR diversity in newly diagnosed patients was reportedly lower than in healthy donors.

The protocol was immunoSEQ multiplex PCR, while the TCRdb copy is restricted to in-frame clones and leaves out a portion. The sample carries about 37,000 clones, over 65% recorded once. V shed 7 bases and J 10 bases; nucleotides not matched to a gene: 13. The CDR3 totals 14 residues. Germline CDR1 reads SNHLY; CDR2 reads FYNNEI. Relapses following autologous stem cell transplantation were seen in all patients, with brentuximab vedotin exposure varying. The TCR was taken from a human donor with classical Hodgkin lymphoma. The sample consisted of peripheral blood mononuclear cells (PBMCs), taken before the second cycle of nivolumab. V usage is TRBV2 and J usage is TRBJ2-1; 7 bases map to TRBD2. The CDR3 here is CASKFSGAAQEQFF. In nucleotides, the CDR3 is TGTGCCAGCAAGTTCAGCGGGGCGGCCCAAGAGCAGTTCTTC.